This paragraph reports one T cell receptor (beta chain). Its recognized antigen is unknown. Per-nucleotide qualities are absent, and no much larger clonotype sits a single base away. In Seattle, one collaborating source enrolled patients while the infection was active and tracked those patients longitudinally over the course of disease. The collaborating institutions used their own protocols to collect whole blood in K2EDTA tubes. For TCRbeta analysis, collaborator samples were shipped as frozen whole blood, as isolated PBMCs, or as DNA extracted from either sample type. This entry is derived from a study of blood T cell repertoires in COVID-19 (TCRdb year 2020). With respect to the entire study: Collaborator samples came from the United States, Italy and Spain and covered acute and convalescent phases of COVID-19. The prospective study material was composed of cDNA or gDNA derived from T cells, B-cell-depleted T cells, or PBMCs. Deeply sampled blood TCRbeta repertoires from subjects exposed to, actively infected with, or recovered from COVID-19 were included in the dataset. The repertoires were released in a freely available public database intended as a resource for research on the immune response to SARS-CoV-2. The samples were drawn from the first 160 participants of the ongoing ImmuneRACE study and from 950 to 1,500 subjects provided by 6 global collaborators. Sample metadata almost always included a de-identified subject ID, COVID-19 status, age in years and sex. HLA class I and class II types, where available, came from metadata supplied by the sample provider rather than from assay-based typing.

The immunoSEQ Assay, a bias-controlled multiplex PCR, was used to amplify TCRbeta CDR3 regions from genomic DNA. For the original study's pipeline: The number of nucleated cells in each sample was estimated by amplification of reference gene primers within the assay. To quantify the absolute abundance of each unique TCRbeta CDR3 rearrangement, sequence reads were collapsed and filtered. For each sample, productive Simpson clonality was calculated by taking the square root of Simpson's diversity index across productive rearrangements. The clones in this table, taken by TCRdb from immuneACCESS, are in-frame only. Not every clone is retained; where verified, under half of the shortfall comes from an unresolved V gene, and the cause of the rest is unknown. V and J calls and clone size are given by that table; D and trimming were obtained from the DNA. For this sample the table gives 110,000 or so clones, of which more than 80% were detected only once. Roughly 5% of the sample goes to the ten largest clones.

Broad study findings and their caveats: The quantity of clinical and demographic metadata differed by source and by participant and was supplied without curation.

This receptor was obtained from an older woman with COVID-19, enrolled during active disease. What was sequenced was peripheral blood.

Here the CDR3 is given as CASSLRGTEAFF. The DNA is TGTGCCAGTAGTTTAAGGGGCACTGAAGCTTTCTTT. Rearrangement joined TRBV19 to TRBJ1-1, with TRBD1 perhaps the D gene, on 5 matching bases. V is reduced by 5 bases and J by 4 bases, leaving a spacing of 8 bases between them. The cysteine opens and the phenylalanine closes a CDR3 of 12 amino acids. Only CDR3 DNA remains: 36 bases, in frame from the first base. CDR1 is given as LNHDA and CDR2 as SQIVND, both from the germline V gene (reference sequence).